This record covers a single TCR beta chain. The target antigen is unknown. The donors were members of the validation cohort, which comprised around 110 subjects and was separate from the first cohort of roughly 700 subjects. These data come from a study of cytomegalovirus exposure and HLA in healthy donors. Overall study results and limits: The study put 150 to 200 TCR beta chains on its list as cytomegalovirus-associated. Subsequent analysis revealed that first-cohort TCR clusters tended to co-occur in the approximately 120 validation repertoires.

The protocol was immunoSEQ multiplex PCR, while the TCRdb copy is restricted to in-frame clones and leaves out a portion. This table holds some 120,000 clones, 94% found once. V lost 6 bases and J lost 7, with 10 bases in between. Germline V CDR1 and CDR2: KGHSH, LQKENI. This CDR3 is built from 13 residues. The sequencing input was PBMCs. The chain carries TRBV18 and TRBJ1-6; D gene uncertain. The TCR originated in a woman between 18 and 29 years old in good health and CMV-seronegative. CDR3 coding DNA: TGTGCCAGCTCTACAGCACAGAATTCACCCCTCCACTTT. Translated, it gives CASSTAQNSPLHF.